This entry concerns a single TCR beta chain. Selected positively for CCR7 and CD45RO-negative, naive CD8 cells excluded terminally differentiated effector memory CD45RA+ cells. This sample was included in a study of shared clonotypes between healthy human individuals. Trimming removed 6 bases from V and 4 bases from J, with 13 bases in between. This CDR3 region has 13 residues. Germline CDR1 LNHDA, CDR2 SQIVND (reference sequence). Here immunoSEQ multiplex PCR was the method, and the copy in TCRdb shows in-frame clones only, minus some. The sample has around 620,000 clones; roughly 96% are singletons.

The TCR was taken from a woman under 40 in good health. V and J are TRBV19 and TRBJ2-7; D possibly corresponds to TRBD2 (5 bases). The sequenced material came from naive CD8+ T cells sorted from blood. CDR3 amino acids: CASSLPGRYEQYF. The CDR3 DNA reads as TGTGCCAGTAGCCTCCCTGGGAGATACGAGCAGTACTTC.